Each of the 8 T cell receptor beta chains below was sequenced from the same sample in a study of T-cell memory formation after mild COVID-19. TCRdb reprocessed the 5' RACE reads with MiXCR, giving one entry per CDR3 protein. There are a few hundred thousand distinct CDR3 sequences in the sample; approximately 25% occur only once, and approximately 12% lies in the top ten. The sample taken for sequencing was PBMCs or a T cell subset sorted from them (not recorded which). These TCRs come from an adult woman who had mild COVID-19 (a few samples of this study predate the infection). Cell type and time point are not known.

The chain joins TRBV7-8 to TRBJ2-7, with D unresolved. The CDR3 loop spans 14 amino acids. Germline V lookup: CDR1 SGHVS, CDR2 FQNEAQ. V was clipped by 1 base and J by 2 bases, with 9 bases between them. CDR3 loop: CASSLEPFPYEQYF. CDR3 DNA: TGTGCCAGCAGCTTAGAACCGTTCCCCTACGAGCAGTACTTC.

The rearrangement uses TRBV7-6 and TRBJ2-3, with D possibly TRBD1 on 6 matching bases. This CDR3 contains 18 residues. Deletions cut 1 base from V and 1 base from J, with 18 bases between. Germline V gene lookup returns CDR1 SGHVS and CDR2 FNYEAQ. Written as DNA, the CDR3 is TGTGCCAGCAGCTTAGGGGGGCGTGGGGGTCTGGGCACAGATACGCAGTATTTT. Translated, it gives CASSLGGRGGLGTDTQYF.

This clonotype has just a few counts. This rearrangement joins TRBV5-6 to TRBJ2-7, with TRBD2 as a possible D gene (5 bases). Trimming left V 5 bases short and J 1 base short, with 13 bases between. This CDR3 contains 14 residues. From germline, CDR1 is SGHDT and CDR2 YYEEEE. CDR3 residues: CASSLLAGSYEQYF. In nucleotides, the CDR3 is TGTGCCAGCAGTTTGCTGGCGGGTTCCTACGAGCAGTACTTC.

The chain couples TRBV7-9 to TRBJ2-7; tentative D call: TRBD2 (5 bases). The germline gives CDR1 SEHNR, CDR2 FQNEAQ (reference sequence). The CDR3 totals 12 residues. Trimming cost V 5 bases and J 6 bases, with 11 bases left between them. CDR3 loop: CASSAPGIEQYF. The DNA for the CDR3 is TGTGCCAGCAGCGCCCCGGGGATCGAGCAGTACTTC.

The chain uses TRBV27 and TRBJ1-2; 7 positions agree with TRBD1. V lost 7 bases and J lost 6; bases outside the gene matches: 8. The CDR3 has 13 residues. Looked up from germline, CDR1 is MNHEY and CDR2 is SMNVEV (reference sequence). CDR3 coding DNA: TGTGCCAGCAACTCTGGGGGGACAGATGGCTACACCTTC. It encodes CASNSGGTDGYTF.

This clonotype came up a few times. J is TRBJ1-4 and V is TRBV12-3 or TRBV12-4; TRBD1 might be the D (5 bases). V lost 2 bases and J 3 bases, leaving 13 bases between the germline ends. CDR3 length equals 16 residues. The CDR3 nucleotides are TGTGCCAGCAGTTTAAGTTTAGGGGCCGCTAATGAAAAACTGTTTTTT. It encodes CASSLSLGAANEKLFF.

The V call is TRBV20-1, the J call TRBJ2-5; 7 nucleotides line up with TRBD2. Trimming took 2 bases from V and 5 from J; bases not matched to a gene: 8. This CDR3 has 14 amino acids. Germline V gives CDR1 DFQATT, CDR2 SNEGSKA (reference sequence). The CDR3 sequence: CSARPMTSLETQYF. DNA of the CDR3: TGCAGTGCTAGACCAATGACTAGCCTGGAGACCCAGTACTTC.

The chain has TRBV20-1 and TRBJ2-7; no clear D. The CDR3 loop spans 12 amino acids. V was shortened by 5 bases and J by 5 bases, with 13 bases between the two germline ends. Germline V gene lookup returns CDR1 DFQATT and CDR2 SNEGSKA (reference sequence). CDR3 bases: TGCAGTGCTGGTGACCCGAGCCACGAGCAGTACTTC. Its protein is CSAGDPSHEQYF.